This T cell receptor (beta chain) was captured in a study of shared clonotypes between healthy human individuals. Repertoires were generated with immunoSEQ multiplex PCR, while TCRdb's copy carries only in-frame clones and drops some. The sample lists 2 million to 2.5 million clones, over 85% occurring once. Sequenced material: naive CD4+ T cells from PBMCs. This sample's subset: CD45RA+ positively selected. The clonotype originates from a man between 18 and 29 years old in good health. Some clones in this sample may be carry-over from other donors' samples.

The CDR3 coding sequence is TGCGCCAGCAGCTTGGAGGGGGCACAGTGGGATGGCTACACCTTC. Translating gives CASSLEGAQWDGYTF. V gene TRBV5-1 combines with J gene TRBJ1-2; TRBD1 matches at 7 bases. This CDR3 is built from 15 residues. Germline V gives CDR1 SGHRS, CDR2 YFSETQ. The V and J ends lost 0 bases and 6 bases, in that order; junction bases with no gene match: 8.